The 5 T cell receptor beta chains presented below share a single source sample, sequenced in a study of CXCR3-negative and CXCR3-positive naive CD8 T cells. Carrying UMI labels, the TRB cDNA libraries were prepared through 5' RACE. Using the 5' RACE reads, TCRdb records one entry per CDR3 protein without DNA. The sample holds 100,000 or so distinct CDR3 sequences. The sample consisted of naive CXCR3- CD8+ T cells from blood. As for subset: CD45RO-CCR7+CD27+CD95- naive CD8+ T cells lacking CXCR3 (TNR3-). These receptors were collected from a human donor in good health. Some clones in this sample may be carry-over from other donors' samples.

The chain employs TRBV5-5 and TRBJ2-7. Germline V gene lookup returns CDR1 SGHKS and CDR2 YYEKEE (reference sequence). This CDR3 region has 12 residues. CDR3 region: CASSWGVYEQYF.

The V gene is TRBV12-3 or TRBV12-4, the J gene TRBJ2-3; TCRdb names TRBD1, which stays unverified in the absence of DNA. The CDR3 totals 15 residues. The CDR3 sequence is CASSFLGGPGDTQYF.

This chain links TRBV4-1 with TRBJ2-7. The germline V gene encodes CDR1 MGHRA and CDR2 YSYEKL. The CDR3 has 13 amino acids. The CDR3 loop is CASSQVGVGEQYF.

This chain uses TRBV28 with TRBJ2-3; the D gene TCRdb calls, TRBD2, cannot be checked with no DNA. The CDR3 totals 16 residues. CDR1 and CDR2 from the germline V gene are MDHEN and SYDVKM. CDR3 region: CASSFPASGGTDTQYF. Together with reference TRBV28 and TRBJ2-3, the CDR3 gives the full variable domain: DVKVTQSSRYLVKRTGEKVFLECVQDMDHENMFWYRQDPGLGLRLIYFSYDVKMKEKGDIPEGYSVSREKKERFSLILESASTNQTSMYLCASSFPASGGTDTQYFGPGTRLTVL.

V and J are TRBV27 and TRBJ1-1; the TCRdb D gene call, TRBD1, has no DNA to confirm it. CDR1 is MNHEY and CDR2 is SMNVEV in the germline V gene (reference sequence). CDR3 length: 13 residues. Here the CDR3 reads CASSGTHNTEAFF.